What follows are 2 T cell receptor beta chains derived from one specimen sequenced in a study of CD8+CD57+ T cells in acquired aplastic anemia. Profiling of TCR beta VDJ combinations and CDR3 sequences used genomic DNA as template. TCRdb re-called the reads with MiXCR, one entry per CDR3 protein. Found here are 200,000 to 250,000 distinct CDR3 sequences, 34% of them singletons; the top ten hold roughly 1.1%. Specimen: sorted CD4+, CD8+, or CD8+CD57+ T cells (not recorded which) from PBMCs. Receptors were obtained from a human donor in good health, serving as a control.

Remarks on this clonotype: A clone one base away is much larger, so this may be a read error. The genes are TRBV25-1 and TRBJ1-1; D unresolved. The CDR3 spans 15 residues. The germline V and J ends were trimmed by 2 bases and 2 bases, with 12 bases remaining between them. Germline V CDR1 and CDR2: MGHDK, SYGVNS. The CDR3 region is CASSEAARGNTEAFF. CDR3 DNA sequence: TGTGCCAGCAGTGAAGCGGCCAGAGGAAACACTGAAGCTTTCTTT.

This clonotype has a handful of counts. The J gene is TRBJ2-7, the V gene TRBV7-2, with D perhaps matching TRBD1 (6 bases). V lost 5 bases and J 6 bases, leaving 17 bases between the germline ends. Germline CDR1 SGHTA, CDR2 FQGNSA. This CDR3 is built from 14 residues. The CDR3 region has the DNA TGTGCCAGCAGCCCATGCAGGGGAACGAGCGAGCAGTACTTC. This encodes CASSPCRGTSEQYF.